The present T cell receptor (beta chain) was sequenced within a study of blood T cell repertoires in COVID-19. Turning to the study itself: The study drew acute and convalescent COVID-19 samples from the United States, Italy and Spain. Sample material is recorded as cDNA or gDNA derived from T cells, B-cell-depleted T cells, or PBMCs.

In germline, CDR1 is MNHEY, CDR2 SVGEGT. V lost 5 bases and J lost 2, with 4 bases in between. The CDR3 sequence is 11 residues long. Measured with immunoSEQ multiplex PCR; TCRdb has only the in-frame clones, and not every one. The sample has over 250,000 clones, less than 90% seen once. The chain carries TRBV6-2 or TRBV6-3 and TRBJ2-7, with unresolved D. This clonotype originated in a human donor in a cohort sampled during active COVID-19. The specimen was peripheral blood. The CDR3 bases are TGTGCCAGCAGTCAAACCTACGAGCAGTACTTC. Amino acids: CASSQTYEQYF.